These 9 T cell receptor beta chains came from one sample sequenced in a study of T cell repertoires in cytomegalovirus infection. Which antigens these TCRs recognize remains unknown. MiXCR was run by TCRdb on the reads, yielding one entry per CDR3 protein. The profile shows under 95,000 distinct CDR3 sequences, about half of them singletons. Specimen: CD8+ T cells from cultured PBMCs, collected from culture after CMV antigen stimulation. These receptors all come from a human donor in good health (CMV status not recorded). Some clones in this sample may be carry-over from other donors' samples.

This chain uses TRBV9 with TRBJ1-1; D is uncertain. The germline V and J ends were trimmed by 4 bases and 1 base, with 14 bases remaining between them. The CDR3 runs to 15 residues. Germline V gene lookup returns CDR1 SGDLS and CDR2 YYNGEE. The CDR3 DNA sequence: TGTGCCAGCAGCTCGGATGGAGGTGGGAACACTGAAGCTTTCTTT. Protein: CASSSDGGGNTEAFF.

The rearrangement joins TRBV7-9 to TRBJ2-5; 7 positions agree with TRBD1. Germline V gene lookup returns CDR1 SEHNR and CDR2 FQNEAQ (reference sequence). V lost 5 bases and J lost 9; bases outside the gene matches: 9. There are 13 residues in the CDR3. CDR3 amino acids: CASSRDSTGAQYF. CDR3 DNA: TGTGCCAGCAGCCGGGACAGCACAGGGGCCCAGTACTTC. The full variable domain, in which reference TRBV7-9 and TRBJ2-5 provide the parts outside the CDR3, is DTGVSQNPRHKITKRGQNVTFRCDPISEHNRLYWYRQTLGQGPEFLTYFQNEAQLEKSRLLSDRFSAERPKGSFSTLEIQRTEQGDSAMYLCASSRDSTGAQYFGPGTRLLVL.

V and J are TRBV7-9 and TRBJ1-2; a weak D match, TRBD1 (5 bases). Germline loops: CDR1 SEHNR, CDR2 FQNEAQ (reference sequence). The V end lost 3 bases, the J end lost 4 bases, and 9 bases lay between the germline ends. The CDR3 contains 13 residues. The CDR3: CASSLDGAYGYTF. In DNA form, the CDR3 reads TGTGCCAGCAGCTTGGACGGGGCCTATGGCTACACCTTC.

As to this clonotype: A much larger clone is a single base away; this may be a read error. The rearrangement uses TRBV5-4 and TRBJ1-3; 9 bases fit TRBD1. The CDR3 extends over 15 amino acids. Germline CDR1 and CDR2: SGHNT and YYREEE (reference sequence). DNA for the CDR3: TGTGCCAGCAGCACGGACAGGGGAACTGGAAACGCCATATATTTT. This translates into CASSTDRGTGNAIYF.

This clonotype was found a few times. This chain links TRBV7-6 with TRBJ2-7, with a tentative D call TRBD2 (5 bases). In germline, CDR1 is SGHVS, CDR2 FNYEAQ. V lost 1 base and J 4 bases, leaving 8 bases between the germline ends. The CDR3 loop spans 13 amino acids. CDR3 amino acids: CASSLGEWYEQYF. CDR3 sequence (DNA): TGTGCCAGCAGCTTAGGGGAGTGGTACGAGCAGTACTTC. Variable domain in full (rest from reference TRBV7-6 and TRBJ2-7): GAGVSQSPRYKVTKRGQDVALRCDPISGHVSLYWYRQALGQGPEFLTYFNYEAQQDKSGLPNDRFSAERPEGSISTLTIQRTEQRDSAMYRCASSLGEWYEQYFGPGTRLTVT.

This chain connects TRBV2 to TRBJ2-7, with D maybe TRBD2 (7 bases). The germline gives CDR1 SNHLY, CDR2 FYNNEI. This CDR3 has 15 residues. The V end was cut by 3 bases, the J end by 2 bases, with 14 bases between. The CDR3 nucleotides read TGTGCCAGCAGTGATGGGAGGGGGGGGACCTACGAGCAGTACTTC. Its translation is CASSDGRGGTYEQYF.

The chain combines TRBV28 with TRBJ2-1; 8 bases align to TRBD2. The germline gives CDR1 MDHEN, CDR2 SYDVKM. This CDR3 spans 15 amino acids. V shed 5 bases and J 7 bases; nucleotides not matched to a gene: 10. The CDR3 DNA reads TGTGCCAGCAGTAACAGCGGGAGTCAGCCGAATGAGCAGTTCTTC. Translated, it gives CASSNSGSQPNEQFF.

The chain is built from TRBV11-2 and TRBJ2-7, with 11 bases identical to TRBD2. With V trimmed by 3 bases and J by 3 bases, 16 bases remained unmatched. The V gene's germline CDR1 is SGHAT and CDR2 FQNNGV. The CDR3 loop spans 19 amino acids. The DNA of the CDR3 is TGTGCCAGCAGCTTTCAGACTAGCGGGACCTCATCTTCCCTCTACGAGCAGTACTTC. It encodes CASSFQTSGTSSSLYEQYF.

The chain links TRBV16 to TRBJ2-3; D unclear. CDR1 and CDR2 (germline): KGHSY, FQNENV. This CDR3 has 12 residues. V was shortened by 1 base and J by 3 bases, with 2 bases between the two germline ends. This CDR3 reads CASSQLTDTQYF. The CDR3 DNA reads as TGTGCCAGCAGCCAATTGACAGATACGCAGTATTTT.